These 10 T cell receptor beta chains were sequenced from one sample in a study of blood T cell repertoires in COVID-19. Measured with immunoSEQ multiplex PCR; TCRdb has only the in-frame clones, and not every one. The table has about 170,000 clones, 80% to 90% seen once. Material: peripheral blood. These receptor sequences come from a man aged 35 to 55 who had recovered from COVID-19.

The V gene is TRBV9, the J gene TRBJ1-4; D unclear. The CDR3 totals 15 residues. Germline values: CDR1 SGDLS, CDR2 YYNGEE. Deletions cut 2 bases from V and 8 bases from J, with 16 bases between. The CDR3 DNA reads TGTGCCAGCAGCGTCCGGGGAGAAAAGGGAGAAAAACTGTTTTTT. It is translated as CASSVRGEKGEKLFF.

This chain joins TRBV18 and TRBJ2-7, with 8 bases lining up with TRBD1. CDR1 is KGHSH, CDR2 LQKENI, per germline. Trimming removed 6 bases from V and 1 base from J; junction bases left unmatched: 8. This CDR3 contains 15 residues. The CDR3 coding sequence is TGTGCCAGCTCTCTCCAGGGGGCTACTTCCTACGAGCAGTACTTC. Protein sequence: CASSLQGATSYEQYF.

This chain links TRBV6-2 or TRBV6-3 with TRBJ1-1; D is unresolved. This CDR3 spans 12 amino acids. The V end was cut by 2 bases, the J end by 12 bases, with 13 bases between. CDR1 and CDR2 (germline): MNHEY, SVGEGT. CDR3 protein: CASSYRRVDTFF. The CDR3 bases are TGTGCCAGCAGTTACCGGAGGGTTGATACTTTCTTT.

The chain is built from TRBV30 and TRBJ1-6, with D perhaps matching TRBD1 (6 bases). Between the trimmed V and J ends, which lost 0 bases and 1 base, there was a span of 10 bases. The CDR3 covers 16 residues. The germline V gene encodes CDR1 GTSNPN and CDR2 SVGIG (reference sequence). The CDR3 here is CAWSVRQGSYNSPLHF. CDR3 sequence (DNA): TGTGCCTGGAGTGTACGGCAGGGGTCCTATAATTCACCCCTCCACTTT.

The chain uses TRBV18 and TRBJ1-5, with TRBD1 as a possible D gene (6 bases). This CDR3 spans 13 amino acids. Trimming removed 6 bases at V and 5 bases at J, with 11 bases between. Germline CDR1 KGHSH, CDR2 LQKENI. In DNA, the CDR3 is TGTGCCAGCTCGTACAGGGTTGATCAGCCCCAGCATTTT. Translated, it gives CASSYRVDQPQHF.

The chain has TRBV5-6 and TRBJ1-1, with D perhaps matching TRBD1 (5 bases). The CDR3 length is 14 residues. Germline V CDR1 and CDR2: SGHDT, YYEEEE. V was shortened by 4 bases and J by 3 bases, with 13 bases between the two germline ends. The CDR3 nucleotides read TGTGCCAGCAGCGAACAGGTTCTATACACTGAAGCTTTCTTT. The encoded protein is CASSEQVLYTEAFF.

V and J are TRBV27 and TRBJ2-5; 13 positions match TRBD2. V was pared by 4 bases and J by 4 bases, with 9 bases of the junction left unmatched. CDR3 length: 17 amino acids. Germline V gene data show CDR1 as MNHEY and CDR2 as SMNVEV (reference sequence). The CDR3 loop reads CASSSLTSGGPGETQYF. The DNA for the CDR3 is TGTGCCAGCAGTTCGTTGACTAGCGGGGGGCCCGGAGAGACCCAGTACTTC.

The gene calls are TRBV9 and TRBJ2-3; 7 bases agree with TRBD2. CDR3 length: 16 residues. V shed 0 bases, J shed 5 bases, and the junction held 9 bases outside the gene matches. CDR1 is SGDLS and CDR2 is YYNGEE in the germline V gene. In DNA, the CDR3 is TGTGCCAGCAGCGTAGATGGAGCGGGAAATGTAGATACGCAGTATTTT. It yields the protein CASSVDGAGNVDTQYF.

The V gene is TRBV4-1, the J gene TRBJ2-2; 12 nucleotides match TRBD1. CDR3 length: 17 amino acids. Losses at the gene ends were 2 bases for V and 3 bases for J; bases not matched to a gene: 4. Germline V gene data show CDR1 as MGHRA and CDR2 as YSYEKL. CDR3 DNA: TGCGCCAGCAGCCAACCGGGACAGGGGGCGGACACCGGGGAGCTGTTTTTT. As protein: CASSQPGQGADTGELFF.

The V and J genes are TRBV6-2 or TRBV6-3 and TRBJ2-1; no reliable D call. The V and J ends lost 2 bases and 3 bases respectively, with 11 bases between them. Germline lookup yields CDR1 MNHEY and CDR2 SVGEGT. The CDR3 has 15 amino acids. CDR3 region: CASSYPNIGYNEQFF. CDR3 coding DNA: TGTGCCAGCAGTTACCCGAATATCGGCTACAATGAGCAGTTCTTC.